Sequencing of this T cell receptor (beta chain) was carried out in a study of blood T cell repertoires in COVID-19. Background on the study: Donors in the United States, Italy and Spain gave samples during acute or convalescent COVID-19.

V was shortened by 3 bases and J by 3 bases, with 14 bases between the two germline ends. The germline V gene encodes CDR1 GTSNPN and CDR2 SVGIG (reference sequence). The CDR3 is 14 amino acids. In the study's own analysis: Counts of nucleated cells, estimated from reference gene primer amplification, were obtained. TCRdb's copy holds only in-frame clones and misses some; the assay was immunoSEQ multiplex PCR. The D gene and trimming were derived from the DNA, and the V and J assignments and clone size from that table. The repertoire includes about 190,000 clones, around nine tenths of them detected once, and around 1.5% sits in the top ten.

The sequence was collected from a man aged 18 to 30 with active or convalescent COVID-19. The specimen was peripheral blood. This chain connects TRBV30 to TRBJ1-1, with D possibly matching TRBD1 (6 bases). DNA of the CDR3: TGTGCCTGGAGGGGGGCAACATGGTACACTGAAGCTTTCTTT. Protein product: CAWRGATWYTEAFF.